Given below is one T cell receptor (beta chain) in context. The antigen remains unidentified. The data derive from a study of shared clonotypes between healthy human individuals. The assay was immunoSEQ multiplex PCR, and TCRdb's table has in-frame clones only and misses some. The table has millions of clones, 85% to 95% seen once; the top ten hold about 0.41%. V shed 4 bases and J shed 4 bases, with 8 bases lying between them. This CDR3 spans 13 amino acids. Germline V lookup: CDR1 MGHRA, CDR2 YSYEKL. Adults of Caucasian background living in Nashville, Tennessee made up all donors. Overall study results and limits: Generally, estimated richness proved larger in naive subsets than it did in memory subsets. Roughly 4.6% of naive CD4 clonotypes were common to a few donors. Deeper or shallower sequencing was expected to change how clonotypes are shared among donors.

The chain has TRBV4-1 and TRBJ1-5; D remains ambiguous. Sequenced material: naive CD4+ T cells from PBMCs. Subset noted: CD45RA+ positively selected. This TCR was sampled from a man between 18 and 35 years old in good health. Some clones in this sample may be carry-over from other donors' samples. CDR3 sequence (DNA): TGCGCCAGCAGCCTAACGGTAAATCAGCCCCAGCATTTT. It encodes CASSLTVNQPQHF.